Shown below are 14 T cell receptor beta chains from a single sample sequenced in a study of CD8 T cell repertoires and HIV-1 epitope variants. Here immunoSEQ multiplex PCR was the method, and the copy in TCRdb shows in-frame clones only, minus some. Among under 100,000 clones listed, around 75% were seen once. What was sequenced was uncultured baseline CD8+ T cells from peripheral blood mononuclear cells (PBMCs). These TCRs come from a male donor with HIV.

The chain uses TRBV7-9 and TRBJ1-4; 8 bases are shared with TRBD1. Per the germline V gene, CDR1 is SEHNR and CDR2 is FQNEAQ (reference sequence). This CDR3 contains 14 residues. The CDR3: CAVHPGGANEKLFF. DNA for the CDR3: TGTGCAGTCCACCCAGGGGGCGCAAATGAAAAACTGTTTTTT.

V and J are TRBV28 and TRBJ1-4, with 8 positions matching TRBD1. With 5 bases clipped from V and 7 bases from J, the junction kept 3 bases outside the gene matches. CDR1 is MDHEN, CDR2 SYDVKM, per germline. The CDR3 loop spans 13 amino acids. CDR3 DNA: TGTGCCAGCAGTCGGACAGGGCTTGAAAAACTGTTTTTT. Translation: CASSRTGLEKLFF.

This chain links TRBV4-2 with TRBJ1-1; D might be TRBD1 (5 bases). The CDR3 is 14 residues long. Per the germline V gene, CDR1 is LGHNA and CDR2 is YNFKEQ. V lost 0 bases, J lost 5 bases, and 10 bases lay in between. CDR3: CASSQDSGRTEAFF. DNA of the CDR3: TGTGCCAGCAGCCAAGATTCGGGGCGGACTGAAGCTTTCTTT.

The J gene is TRBJ1-1, the V gene TRBV7-6; weak D call: TRBD1 (5 bases). Trimming removed 5 bases at V and 0 bases at J, with 10 bases between. In germline, CDR1 is SGHVS, CDR2 FNYEAQ. The CDR3 spans 14 residues. This chain's CDR3 is CASSLTALNTEAFF. The CDR3, as DNA: TGTGCCAGCAGCCTGACAGCTTTGAACACTGAAGCTTTCTTT.

The rearrangement links TRBV27 to TRBJ2-1; 9 bases line up with TRBD2. The germline CDR1 and CDR2 sequences are MNHEY and SMNVEV (reference sequence). This CDR3 comprises 16 residues. V gave up 4 bases and J gave up 8 bases; unmatched junction bases: 12. Here the CDR3 reads CASSSRRTSEGDEQFF. The CDR3 DNA sequence: TGTGCCAGCAGTTCTCGGCGGACTAGCGAAGGCGATGAGCAGTTCTTC.

J is TRBJ2-1 and V is TRBV4-1, with 9 bases fitting TRBD2. V was clipped by 0 bases and J by 8 bases; unmatched bases: 11. Germline V CDR1 and CDR2: MGHRA, YSYEKL. CDR3 size: 17 residues. CDR3 loop: CASSQDIGGLATDEQFF. For the CDR3, the DNA is TGCGCCAGCAGCCAAGATATAGGTGGACTAGCGACCGATGAGCAGTTCTTC.

This rearrangement joins TRBV19 to TRBJ1-5; 8 positions agree with TRBD1. V lost 5 bases and J lost 1; bases outside the gene matches: 16. This CDR3 has 19 residues. Germline lookup yields CDR1 LNHDA and CDR2 SQIVND (reference sequence). CDR3 nucleotides: TGTGCCAGTAGTCCCCCAAGCCGGGACAGGTTTTTGAGCAATCAGCCCCAGCATTTT. It translates to CASSPPSRDRFLSNQPQHF.

CDR3 in amino acids: CASSPGLGEQYF. For the CDR3, the DNA is TGTGCCAGCAGTCCCGGACTGGGCGAGCAGTACTTC. The chain joins TRBV6-5 to TRBJ2-5; TRBD2 might be the D (5 bases). The J call may be incorrect, as the DNA end agrees better with TRBJ2-7. The CDR3 is made up of 12 amino acids. Germline V gene data show CDR1 as MNHEY and CDR2 as SVGAGI.

The genes are TRBV6-5 and TRBJ2-2; D possibly corresponds to TRBD2 (6 bases). Germline V gene lookup returns CDR1 MNHEY and CDR2 SVGAGI. Deletions cut 6 bases from V and 3 bases from J, with 8 bases between. The CDR3 covers 13 residues. This chain's CDR3 is CASSWDYTGELFF. CDR3 nucleotide sequence: TGTGCCAGCAGCTGGGACTACACCGGGGAGCTGTTTTTT.

The rearrangement links TRBV28 to TRBJ1-5; no clear D gene. Trimming left V 6 bases short and J 7 bases short, with 13 bases between. The CDR3 is made up of 13 amino acids. From germline, CDR1 is MDHEN and CDR2 SYDVKM. The CDR3 is CASRSGLRQPQHF. CDR3 sequence (DNA): TGTGCCAGCAGATCAGGTCTTAGACAGCCCCAGCATTTT.

This chain joins TRBV27 and TRBJ1-2; D is perhaps TRBD1 (6 bases). There are 14 residues in the CDR3. Trimming took off 6 bases at V and 4 bases at J, with 15 bases between the two ends. Germline CDR1 reads MNHEY; CDR2 reads SMNVEV (reference sequence). The CDR3 is CASSYTQGSYGYTF. The CDR3, as DNA: TGTGCCAGCAGCTACACACAGGGAAGCTATGGCTACACCTTC.

J is TRBJ2-6 and V is TRBV4-1, with D possibly TRBD2 on 6 matching bases. In germline, CDR1 is MGHRA, CDR2 YSYEKL. The V end was cut by 7 bases, the J end by 1 base, with 8 bases between. This CDR3 comprises 14 residues. CDR3 sequence (DNA): TGCGCCAGCATGGAGGGATCTGGGGCCAACGTCCTGACTTTC. Translation: CASMEGSGANVLTF.

The chain combines TRBV19 with TRBJ1-4; D possibly corresponds to TRBD1 (6 bases). This CDR3 has 17 residues. Trimming took 6 bases from V and 1 from J, leaving 18 bases between them. Germline lookup yields CDR1 LNHDA and CDR2 SQIVND (reference sequence). CDR3 loop: CASSNYRVLGTNEKLFF. CDR3 nucleotides: TGTGCCAGTAGCAACTACAGGGTTTTGGGAACTAATGAAAAACTGTTTTTT.

The chain carries TRBV6-5 and TRBJ1-3, with D tentatively TRBD1 (6 bases). The germline gives CDR1 MNHEY, CDR2 SVGAGI. The V gene lost 10 bases and the J gene lost 3 bases, with 13 bases spanning the gap. The length of the CDR3 is 13 residues. The CDR3, as DNA: TGTGCCACTGGAGGGACAATTGGAAACACCATATATTTT. Translating gives CATGGTIGNTIYF.